This T cell receptor (beta chain) was sequenced during a study of blood T cells in healthy people across ages. The V gene's germline CDR1 is SQVTM and CDR2 ANQGSEA. CDR3 length equals 14 residues. Sample-barcoded 5' priming and a J-beta primer mix drove a second PCR of about 6 to 12 cycles. TCRdb reprocessed the 5' RACE reads with MiXCR, giving one entry per CDR3 protein. The table has over 550,000 distinct CDR3 sequences, about 28% seen once. Findings and caveats of the study: Diversity of TCR beta correlated strongly with naive T cell percentage. Investigators viewed diversity estimates from one million T cells as underestimates, the study reported.

Turning to this clonotype: Its antigen is unidentified.

The sequenced material came from blood. The sequence came from a woman older than 75 in good health. The genes are TRBV29-1 and TRBJ1-1, with D maybe TRBD1 (6 bases). The CDR3 nucleotides are TGCAGTTATCGAGGGGGAAGAGGAAACACTGAAGCTTTCTTT. It is translated as CSYRGGRGNTEAFF.